This entry lists 20 T cell receptor beta chains sequenced from one sample in a study of T-cell memory formation after mild COVID-19. TCRdb independently ran MiXCR on the 5' RACE reads; one entry per CDR3 protein. Counted here are around 300,000 distinct CDR3 sequences, roughly 13% occurring once; the ten biggest clones make up 20% to 25%. The source material was PBMCs or a T cell subset sorted from them (not recorded which). All receptors come from a man between 18 and 29 years old who had mild COVID-19 (a few samples of this study predate the infection). Cell type and time point are not known.

The genes are TRBV6-6 and TRBJ2-1; no clear D. Germline CDR1 is MNHNY and CDR2 is SVGAGI (reference sequence). V was clipped by 4 bases and J by 0 bases, with 19 bases between them. The CDR3 runs to 18 residues. The chain's CDR3 is CASSFLPGLPSSYNEQFF. CDR3 DNA: TGTGCCAGCAGTTTTTTACCCGGCCTCCCAAGCTCCTACAATGAGCAGTTCTTC.

This clonotype showed up just a few times. The rearrangement uses TRBV20-1 and TRBJ1-2; D gene uncertain. The CDR3 runs to 12 residues. The germline gives CDR1 DFQATT, CDR2 SNEGSKA (reference sequence). Trimming removed 1 base at V and 4 bases at J, with 7 bases between. The CDR3 coding sequence is TGCAGTGCTAGAGGAATGACCTATGGCTACACCTTC. Its translation: CSARGMTYGYTF.

This rearrangement joins TRBV20-1 to TRBJ1-6; 11 positions match TRBD1. This CDR3 has 18 amino acids. The germline V gene encodes CDR1 DFQATT and CDR2 SNEGSKA (reference sequence). After removal of 4 bases from V and 7 bases from J, the junction contained 15 bases not matched to a gene. CDR3: CSAIMGRDRGLRNSPLHF. CDR3 nucleotide sequence: TGCAGTGCTATCATGGGCCGGGACAGGGGGTTGAGGAATTCACCCCTCCACTTT.

This chain links TRBV12-5 with TRBJ2-5; D is tentatively TRBD1 or TRBD2 (7 bases each). Germline V gives CDR1 LGHNT, CDR2 FRNRAP. The CDR3 length is 15 residues. Trimming removed 5 bases at V and 5 bases at J, with 18 bases between. The DNA of the CDR3 is TGTGCTAGTGGTCCCGGGGGAGGGGGCCAGGAGACCCAGTACTTC. Protein: CASGPGGGGQETQYF.

The J gene is TRBJ1-1, the V gene TRBV6-1; no clear D. V lost 2 bases to trimming and J lost 0 bases, with 16 bases between them. The length of the CDR3 is 17 residues. Per germline, CDR1 MNHNS and CDR2 SASEGT. In DNA, the CDR3 is TGTGCCAGCAGTGAAATGTTCAGTCCTTTAATGAACACTGAAGCTTTCTTT. Translated: CASSEMFSPLMNTEAFF.

The chain has TRBV7-9 and TRBJ2-4; D ambiguous. V gave up 5 bases and J gave up 6 bases, with 5 bases separating them. CDR1 and CDR2 (germline): SEHNR, FQNEAQ (reference sequence). The CDR3 is made up of 11 amino acids. CDR3 DNA: TGTGCCAGCAGCATACTAAACATTCAGTACTTC. This translates into CASSILNIQYF.

The chain has TRBV6-2 or TRBV6-3 and TRBJ2-7; D gene ambiguous. The V and J ends lost 0 bases and 4 bases respectively, with 4 bases between them. Germline V CDR1 and CDR2: MNHEY, SVGEGT. The CDR3 covers 12 residues. The DNA of the CDR3 is TGTGCCAGCAGTTACTCTTATTACGAGCAGTACTTC. Translation: CASSYSYYEQYF.

The chain has TRBV19 and TRBJ2-1; D remains ambiguous. The CDR3 has 11 amino acids. Germline lookup yields CDR1 LNHDA and CDR2 SQIVND (reference sequence). V dropped 4 bases and J dropped 9 bases, with 7 bases sitting between them. CDR3 nucleotides: TGTGCCAGTAGTACTAGAGTTGAGCAGTTCTTC. It yields the protein CASSTRVEQFF.

This clonotype was seen more than once but under ten times. This chain joins TRBV4-1 and TRBJ1-2; D is ambiguous. The V gene lost 0 bases and the J gene lost 9 bases, with 11 bases spanning the gap. The germline gives CDR1 MGHRA, CDR2 YSYEKL. The CDR3 spans 13 residues. CDR3 amino acids: CASSQERDWSYTF. In nucleotides, the CDR3 is TGCGCCAGCAGCCAAGAACGCGATTGGAGCTACACCTTC.

This clonotype was seen only a few times. The rearrangement links TRBV7-2 to TRBJ1-2; D is uncertain. The germline CDR1 and CDR2 sequences are SGHTA and FQGNSA. The CDR3 length is 14 residues. V was clipped by 1 base and J by 0 bases, with 6 bases between them. The DNA of the CDR3 is TGTGCCAGCAGCTTAGGGACGTCTAACTATGGCTACACCTTC. Translation: CASSLGTSNYGYTF.

The V call is TRBV6-1, the J call TRBJ1-6; D is unresolved. V lost 7 bases and J 5 bases, leaving 9 bases between the germline ends. The germline gives CDR1 MNHNS, CDR2 SASEGT. The CDR3 runs to 13 residues. The CDR3 is CASISLNNSPLHF. The CDR3 DNA is TGTGCCAGCATTTCCCTAAATAATTCACCCCTCCACTTT.

This clonotype was detected only a few times. The V gene is TRBV6-2 or TRBV6-3, the J gene TRBJ1-4, with 10 bases lining up with TRBD1. This CDR3 has 14 residues. Germline V gene data show CDR1 as MNHEY and CDR2 as SVGEGT. The V and J ends lost 8 bases and 8 bases, in that order; junction bases with no gene match: 8. For the CDR3, the DNA is TGTGCCAGCCGCCCGGGACAGGGGAACGAAAAACTGTTTTTT. It yields the protein CASRPGQGNEKLFF.

In its sample, this clonotype was seen a few times. The chain has TRBV7-9 and TRBJ1-1, with D possibly TRBD1 on 5 matching bases. The CDR3 contains 15 residues. V lost 0 bases and J 10 bases, leaving 18 bases between the germline ends. The germline gives CDR1 SEHNR, CDR2 FQNEAQ (reference sequence). CDR3 protein: CASSLAEPGLRTAFF. DNA of the CDR3: TGTGCCAGCAGCTTAGCGGAACCGGGACTCCGAACAGCTTTCTTT. Looking up the rest from reference TRBV7-9 and TRBJ1-1 gives the full variable domain: DTGVSQNPRHKITKRGQNVTFRCDPISEHNRLYWYRQTLGQGPEFLTYFQNEAQLEKSRLLSDRFSAERPKGSFSTLEIQRTEQGDSAMYLCASSLAEPGLRTAFFGQGTRLTVV.

The gene calls are TRBV6-5 and TRBJ2-1, with D possibly matching TRBD1 (5 bases). V dropped 2 bases and J dropped 7 bases, with 9 bases sitting between them. The CDR3 contains 13 residues. Germline CDR1 MNHEY, CDR2 SVGAGI. In DNA form, the CDR3 reads TGTGCCAGCAGTTACACTACAGGAAATGAGCAGTTCTTC. It is translated as CASSYTTGNEQFF.

This clonotype was recorded at least ten times. The chain joins TRBV7-9 to TRBJ2-1; 8 positions match TRBD1. The V gene end was trimmed by 5 bases and the J gene end by 1 base; junction bases not matched to a gene: 13. From germline, CDR1 is SEHNR and CDR2 FQNEAQ (reference sequence). This CDR3 spans 18 amino acids. The CDR3 loop reads CASSASSRGLRSYNEQFF. Here the CDR3 DNA reads TGTGCCAGCAGCGCATCTTCCAGGGGGCTTCGGTCCTACAATGAGCAGTTCTTC.

The chain employs TRBV2 and TRBJ2-3; 10 bases are shared with TRBD2. Germline V lookup: CDR1 SNHLY, CDR2 FYNNEI. The CDR3 totals 18 residues. With 4 bases clipped from V and 2 bases from J, the junction kept 12 bases outside the gene matches. CDR3 sequence (DNA): TGTGCCAGCAGTGCCCGATTAGGAGCGGGGGGGCCCACAGATACGCAGTATTTT. Its protein is CASSARLGAGGPTDTQYF.

This clonotype was detected only a few times. The chain combines TRBV12-3 or TRBV12-4 with TRBJ1-5; D is uncertain. Between the trimmed V and J ends, which lost 6 bases and 6 bases, there was a span of 6 bases. The CDR3 is made up of 11 amino acids. The CDR3 here is CASRRVQPQHF. DNA of the CDR3: TGTGCCAGCAGGCGAGTTCAGCCCCAGCATTTT.

The V gene is TRBV20-1, the J gene TRBJ2-1; D not certain. This CDR3 has 15 amino acids. Germline loops: CDR1 DFQATT, CDR2 SNEGSKA (reference sequence). V was cut by 0 bases and J by 1 base, with 10 bases left in between. The CDR3 region is CSARDLPMSYNEQFF. The CDR3, as DNA: TGCAGTGCTAGAGATCTGCCAATGTCCTACAATGAGCAGTTCTTC.

This clonotype was seen at least ten times. The rearrangement uses TRBV4-1 and TRBJ2-7, with D unresolved. Germline CDR1 MGHRA, CDR2 YSYEKL. CDR3 length: 11 amino acids. Trimming took 3 bases from V and 3 from J, leaving 3 bases between them. CDR3 protein: CASSQNYEQYF. As DNA, the CDR3 is TGCGCCAGCAGCCAGAACTACGAGCAGTACTTC.

The chain is built from TRBV6-5 and TRBJ1-6, with a possible D match to TRBD1 (5 bases). Trimming took 6 bases from V and 8 from J, leaving 17 bases between them. The CDR3 has 15 amino acids. Looked up from germline, CDR1 is MNHEY and CDR2 is SVGAGI. The CDR3 region is CASSPPDSMDSPLHF. In DNA, the CDR3 is TGTGCCAGCAGCCCGCCCGACAGTATGGATTCACCCCTCCACTTT.